This entry lists 7 T cell receptor beta chains sequenced from one sample in a study of blood T cell repertoires in COVID-19. Assay: immunoSEQ multiplex PCR; the TCRdb copy retains only in-frame clones and omits some. The table shows around 160,000 clones, with 81% occurring only once. Sequencing input: peripheral blood. These TCRs come from a man aged 55 to 70 with active or convalescent COVID-19.

This clone was counted between two and nine times. CDR3 bases: TGTGCCAGTAGGGAGCGACAGTACTATGGCTACACCTTC. Protein: CASRERQYYGYTF. The chain is built from TRBV19 and TRBJ1-2, with a weak D call TRBD1 (5 bases). V lost 6 bases and J 3 bases, leaving 11 bases between the germline ends. Germline V gene lookup returns CDR1 LNHDA and CDR2 SQIVND (reference sequence). The CDR3 is 13 residues long.

This clone has more than one count but fewer than ten. This chain connects TRBV6-5 to TRBJ2-4; TRBD1 agrees at 8 bases. The germline V gene encodes CDR1 MNHEY and CDR2 SVGAGI. The CDR3 is made up of 15 amino acids. Trimming took 4 bases from V and 0 from J; bases not matched to a gene: 2. In nucleotides, the CDR3 is TGTGCCAGCAGTTTCGACAGGGGAGCCAAAAACATTCAGTACTTC. Translated, it gives CASSFDRGAKNIQYF.

In the case of this clone: A junction boundary mismatches the germline segment, possibly from a read error. The chain carries TRBV11-2 and TRBJ1-6; perhaps TRBD1 as D (5 bases). The CDR3 totals 17 residues. Germline loops: CDR1 SGHAT, CDR2 FQNNGV. CDR3 bases: TGTGCCAGCAGCCCAAACGTTATAGGGGCGATAAATTCAGCCCTCCACTTT. It translates to CASSPNVIGAINSALHF.

This sequence joins TRBV3-1 (or the pseudogene TRBV3-2) and TRBJ2-2; D not resolved. Germline loops: CDR1 LGHDT, CDR2 YNNKEL (reference sequence). The CDR3 is 14 amino acids. V was shortened by 4 bases and J by 5 bases, with 11 bases between the two germline ends. This CDR3 reads CASSLTAGTGELFF. Written as DNA, the CDR3 is TGTGCCAGCAGCCTCACGGCCGGGACCGGGGAGCTGTTTTTT.

The rearrangement joins TRBV6-5 to TRBJ2-3; D is uncertain. Per germline, CDR1 MNHEY and CDR2 SVGAGI. The CDR3 covers 14 residues. V gave up 4 bases and J gave up 3 bases, with 11 bases separating them. CDR3 nucleotides: TGTGCCAGCAGTTCGCTGTCTAGAACAGATACGCAGTATTTT. This codes for CASSSLSRTDTQYF.

The gene calls are TRBV9 and TRBJ2-7, with D perhaps TRBD1 (6 bases). The CDR3 spans 15 residues. V was pared by 0 bases and J by 4 bases, with 14 bases between. Looked up from germline, CDR1 is SGDLS and CDR2 is YYNGEE. CDR3 region: CASSVGTAGTYEQYF. CDR3 in DNA: TGTGCCAGCAGCGTAGGTACAGCTGGGACATACGAGCAGTACTTC.

This chain joins TRBV28 and TRBJ1-2; 11 nucleotides match TRBD1. The CDR3 extends over 16 amino acids. The V gene's germline CDR1 is MDHEN and CDR2 SYDVKM. J lost 5 bases, V lost 4 bases, and 9 bases had no gene match. CDR3 sequence (DNA): TGTGCCAGCAGTTCGGCCGGGACAGGGGGGCAGTATGGCTACACCTTC. Protein sequence: CASSSAGTGGQYGYTF.